This entry features one TCR beta chain sequence. Its specificity is not known. The record originates from a study of T cell repertoires in cytomegalovirus infection. Background on the study: Epitope selection comprised recently identified HLA-C-restricted CMV epitopes and well-studied HLA-B-restricted CMV epitopes. Matching HLA type and CMV infection were both indicated by public TCR beta signatures.

TCRdb analysed the reads with MiXCR anew, one entry per CDR3 protein. The sample consists of 800,000 to 950,000 distinct CDR3 sequences, 32% of them appearing once. The CDR3 has 15 residues. V trimming: 4 bases; J trimming: 8 bases; junction bases outside the gene matches: 11. CDR1 SGHRS and CDR2 YFSETQ come from the germline V gene. Study-level results: Accumulated public TCR beta family frequency recognized individuals carrying CMV together with the relevant HLA. Clonotype analysis showed dominance of the ex vivo response by HLA-C-restricted CMV-specific TCR beta clonotypes.

V and J are TRBV5-1 and TRBJ2-1; 8 bases are a match to TRBD2. This receptor was taken from a human donor in good health (CMV status not recorded). Some clones in this sample may be carry-over from other donors' samples. Sequenced here: cultured CD8+ T cells from PBMCs, sampled from culture after CMV antigen stimulation. CDR3 DNA sequence: TGCGCCAGCAGCGGCGGACTAGCAGGGGCTTATGAGCAGTTCTTC. This sequence encodes CASSGGLAGAYEQFF.